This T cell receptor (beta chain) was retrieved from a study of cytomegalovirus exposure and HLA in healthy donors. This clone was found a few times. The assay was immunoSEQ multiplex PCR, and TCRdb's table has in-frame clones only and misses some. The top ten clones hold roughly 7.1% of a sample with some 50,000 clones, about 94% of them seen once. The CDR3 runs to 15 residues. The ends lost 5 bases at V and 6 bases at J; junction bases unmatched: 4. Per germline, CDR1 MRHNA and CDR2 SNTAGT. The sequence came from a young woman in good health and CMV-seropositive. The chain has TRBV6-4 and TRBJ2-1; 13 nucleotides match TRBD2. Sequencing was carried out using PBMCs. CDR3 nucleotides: TGTGCCAGCAGTTGGACTAGCGGGAGCCCCAATGAGCAGTTCTTC. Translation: CASSWTSGSPNEQFF.